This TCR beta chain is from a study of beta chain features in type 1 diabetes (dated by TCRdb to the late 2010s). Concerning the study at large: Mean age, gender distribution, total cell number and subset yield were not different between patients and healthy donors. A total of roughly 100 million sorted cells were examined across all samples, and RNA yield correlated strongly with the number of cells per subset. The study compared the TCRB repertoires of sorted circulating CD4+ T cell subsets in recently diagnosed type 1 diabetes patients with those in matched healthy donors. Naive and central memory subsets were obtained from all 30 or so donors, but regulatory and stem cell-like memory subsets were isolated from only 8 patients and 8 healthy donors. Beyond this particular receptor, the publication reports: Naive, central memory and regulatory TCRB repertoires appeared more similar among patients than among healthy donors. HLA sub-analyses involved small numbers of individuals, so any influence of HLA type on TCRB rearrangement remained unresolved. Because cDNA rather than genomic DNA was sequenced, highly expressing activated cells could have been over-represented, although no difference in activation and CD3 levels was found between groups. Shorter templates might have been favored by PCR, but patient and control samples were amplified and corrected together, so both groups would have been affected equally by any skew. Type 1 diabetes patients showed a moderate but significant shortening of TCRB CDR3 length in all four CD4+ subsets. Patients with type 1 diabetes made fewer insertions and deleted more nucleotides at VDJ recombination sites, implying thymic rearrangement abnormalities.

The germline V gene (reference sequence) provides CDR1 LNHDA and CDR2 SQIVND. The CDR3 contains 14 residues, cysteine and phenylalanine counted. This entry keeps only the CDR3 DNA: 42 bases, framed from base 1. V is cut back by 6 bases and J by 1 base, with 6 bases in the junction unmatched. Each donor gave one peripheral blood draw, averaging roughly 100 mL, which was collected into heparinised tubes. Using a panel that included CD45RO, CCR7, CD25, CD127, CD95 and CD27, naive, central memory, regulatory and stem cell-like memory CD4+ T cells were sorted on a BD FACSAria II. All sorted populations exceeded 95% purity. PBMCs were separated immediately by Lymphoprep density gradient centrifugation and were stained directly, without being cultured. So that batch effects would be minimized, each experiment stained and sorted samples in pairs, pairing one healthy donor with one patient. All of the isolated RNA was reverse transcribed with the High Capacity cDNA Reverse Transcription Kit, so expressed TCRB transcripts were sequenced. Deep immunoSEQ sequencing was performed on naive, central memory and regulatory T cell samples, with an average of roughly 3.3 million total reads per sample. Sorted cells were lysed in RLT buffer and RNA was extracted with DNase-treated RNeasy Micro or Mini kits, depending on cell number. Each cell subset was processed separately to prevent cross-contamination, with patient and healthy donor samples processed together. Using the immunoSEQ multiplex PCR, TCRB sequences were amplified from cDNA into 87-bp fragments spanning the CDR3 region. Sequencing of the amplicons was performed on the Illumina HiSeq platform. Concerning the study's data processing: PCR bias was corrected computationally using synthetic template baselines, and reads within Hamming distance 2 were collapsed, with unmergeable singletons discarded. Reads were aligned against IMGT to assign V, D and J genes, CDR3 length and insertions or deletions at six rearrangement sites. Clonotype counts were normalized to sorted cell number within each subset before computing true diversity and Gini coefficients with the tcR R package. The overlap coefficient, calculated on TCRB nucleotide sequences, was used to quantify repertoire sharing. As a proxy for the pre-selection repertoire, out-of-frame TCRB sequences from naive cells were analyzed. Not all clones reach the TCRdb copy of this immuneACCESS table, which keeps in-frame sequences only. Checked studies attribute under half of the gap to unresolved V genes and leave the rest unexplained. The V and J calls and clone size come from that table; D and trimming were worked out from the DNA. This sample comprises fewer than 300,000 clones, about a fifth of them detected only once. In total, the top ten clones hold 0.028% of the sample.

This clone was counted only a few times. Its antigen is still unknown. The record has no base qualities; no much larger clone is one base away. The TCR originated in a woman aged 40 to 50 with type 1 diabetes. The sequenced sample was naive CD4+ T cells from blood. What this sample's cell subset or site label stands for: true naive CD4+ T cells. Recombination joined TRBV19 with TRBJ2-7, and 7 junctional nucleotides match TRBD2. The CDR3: CASRTSGVSYEQYF. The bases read TGTGCCAGTAGGACCAGCGGGGTATCCTACGAGCAGTACTTC. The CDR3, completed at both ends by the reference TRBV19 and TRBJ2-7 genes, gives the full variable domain DGGITQSPKYLFRKEGQNVTLSCEQNLNHDAMYWYRQDPGQGLRLIYYSQIVNDFQKGDIAEGYSVSREKKESFPLTVTSAQKNPTAFYLCASRTSGVSYEQYFGPGTRLTVT.